The T cell receptor beta chain under discussion was sequenced for a study of shared clonotypes between healthy human individuals (dated by TCRdb to about 2020). Turning to the overall study: A few men and two women, aged 18 to 49 years, made up the cohort. Different laboratories and diverse techniques were used to prepare libraries and sequence TCR repertoires, to increase sequencing depth and limit assay-specific biases. Blood TCR repertoires of about five healthy adults were deeply sequenced to estimate repertoire size and the extent of clonotype sharing between individuals. Each donor's leukapheresis produced roughly between roughly 0.85 and 9.5 billion PBMCs. For each donor, three plates each were used for CD4 naive and CD4 memory, two plates were used for CD8 naive, and one plate was used for CD8 memory.

At the junction V is shortened by 6 bases and J by 4 bases, with 12 bases in between. The germline V gene (reference sequence) specifies LNHDA as CDR1 and SQIVND as CDR2. The CDR3 numbers 14 residues from cysteine through phenylalanine. Only the CDR3 part of the read is kept: 42 bases, read in frame from the first base. For this clone: It has no known antigen specificity. Per-base qualities were not stored, and no clone one base away is much larger.

Healthy HIV-negative adults with no recently reported acute infections or vaccinations were included as donors. All donors were Caucasian adults living in Nashville, Tennessee, USA. Magnetic negative selection was used to enrich CD4+ T cells, after which naive cells were positively selected on CD45RA and the negative fraction became the memory subset. Blood was collected by leukapheresis, and PBMCs were isolated by Ficoll-Histopaque density gradient centrifugation and then cryopreserved in liquid nitrogen vapor phase. Purity and quantity of every magnetically sorted T cell population were checked by analytical flow cytometry. Genomic DNA was isolated from every sorted fraction and measured by UV absorbance on a Nanodrop 2000c. Broader findings and caveats from the paper: Naive subsets generally had larger estimated clonotype richness than memory subsets. The genetic and exposure-history diversity represented was limited by the small number of donors. Rarefaction of sorted-subset datasets indicated incomplete sequencing despite the large sequencing depth. Clonotypes shared by all four sorted-subset donors showed higher generation probabilities than non-shared clonotypes. Only blood was sampled, and tissue TCR repertoires likely differ from those in blood. When a few donors were compared, the shared fraction of clonotypes was approximately 5% for naive CD4, 3% to 4% for naive CD8, roughly 2.5% for memory CD4, and 0.35% to 0.5% for memory CD8. Pairwise subsampling led to the expectation that sequencing depth would affect the degree of clonotype sharing among donors.

Using the deep immunoSEQ assay, TCR CDR3 regions were amplified from genomic DNA by multiplex PCR. Extracted genomic DNA from each cell subset was spread evenly across all wells of several immunoSEQ 96-well plates, with each plate serving as a replicate. For sorted subsets, around 200 ng genomic DNA, equal to tens of thousands of T cell genomes, was loaded into each replicate PCR. Purified libraries were quantified with a Qubit 3.0 fluorometer, sized on a Bioanalyzer 2100, and re-quantified with the KAPA Library Quantification kit. Every immunoSEQ 96-well plate was sequenced on a dedicated single-read 150-cycle Illumina NextSeq 550 flow cell. In the paper's pipeline: Because the immunoSEQ output included only junctional sequences and no quality scores, the filtering could not be the same as the filtering used for full-length reads. Sequences were annotated with PyIR, a Python wrapper for IgBLAST v1.9, using IMGT germline references to assign V/J genes and CDR3. Any read was removed if the V/J assignment was weak (E-value above 1e-6), the CDR3 was missing, or the read contained stop codons, out-of-frame junctions, or ambiguous translated residues. V3J clonotypes were defined as sequences sharing the same inferred V gene, J gene, and CDR3 amino acid sequence. Percentage overlap between repertoires was calculated by dividing the number of shared unique clonotypes by the size of the smaller repertoire. RTK rarefaction, the Chao1 estimator, and Recon v2.1 estimates of unobserved clonotypes were used to assess repertoire richness. Generation probabilities for all TCRbeta clonotypes obtained by the gDNA method from several donors were computed using OLGA. The immuneACCESS repertoire file appears here via TCRdb, limited to in-frame rearrangements. These files lack a portion of the clones; in checked studies, under half of the deficit traces to unresolved V genes, and the cause of the others is not known. The V and J calls and the clone size are those of that table, but D and trimming were determined from the DNA. This sample gives approximately 2.1 million clones in total; approximately 93% of them show up just once. Clones ranked in the top ten supply about 0.39% of the sample.

The source is a man between 18 and 35 years old in good health. Some clones in this sample may be carry-over from other donors' samples. The chain is encoded by TRBV19 joined to TRBJ2-2; the D gene identity is not certain. Sequencing was performed on naive CD4+ T cells from PBMCs. Read against the paper, the sample's cell subset or site label means: CD45RA+ positively selected. In nucleotide form, the sequence is TGTGCCAGTAGGTGGGCCTTGAGCACCGGGGAGCTGTTTTTT. It is translated as CASRWALSTGELFF.